This entry describes one T cell receptor (beta chain). As yet, its antigen is unknown. Trimming pared 4 bases from V and 10 bases from J, leaving 22 bases between. Per the germline V gene, CDR1 is MGHDK and CDR2 is SYGVNS. This CDR3 is 15 amino acids long. The sample belongs to a study of shared clonotypes between healthy human individuals. Using immunoSEQ multiplex PCR, the repertoire was profiled, and TCRdb retains in-frame clones only, with some absent. The sample shows about 680,000 clones, approximately 79% of them seen only once. Whole-study results and caveats: Relative to memory subsets, naive subsets generally showed larger estimated richness.

Both subsets, CD45RA+ naive and CD45RA-negative memory, were split from the CD4+ cells. V is TRBV25-1 and J is TRBJ1-1; weak D call: TRBD1 (5 bases). Sequencing was performed on memory CD4+ T cells sorted from blood. Subset here: CD45RA-negative fraction. The TCR sequence derives from a woman aged 25-40 years in good health. The CDR3 nucleotides are TGTGCCAGCAGTGGGGACCGGGACGGCCGATTTGGAGCTTTCTTT. It codes for CASSGDRDGRFGAFF.